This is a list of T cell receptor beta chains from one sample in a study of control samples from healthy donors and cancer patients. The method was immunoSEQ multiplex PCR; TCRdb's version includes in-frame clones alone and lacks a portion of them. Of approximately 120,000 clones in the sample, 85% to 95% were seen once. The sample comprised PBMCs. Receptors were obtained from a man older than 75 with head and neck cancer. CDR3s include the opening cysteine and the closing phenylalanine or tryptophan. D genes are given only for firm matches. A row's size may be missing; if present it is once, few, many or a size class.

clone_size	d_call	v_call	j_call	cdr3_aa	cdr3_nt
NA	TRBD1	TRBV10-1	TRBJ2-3	CASSESQGVHTDTQYF	TGCGCCAGCAGTGAGTCCCAGGGGGTCCACACAGATACGCAGTATTTT
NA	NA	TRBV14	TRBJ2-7	CASSPGYEQYF	TGTGCCAGCAGCCCCGGCTACGAGCAGTACTTC
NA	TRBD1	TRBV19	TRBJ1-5	CASSKGQVNQPQHF	TGTGCCAGTTCAAAGGGACAGGTCAATCAGCCCCAGCATTTT
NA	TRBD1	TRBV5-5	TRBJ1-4	CASSLTGDEKLFF	TGTGCCAGCAGCTTGACAGGGGACGAAAAACTGTTTTTT
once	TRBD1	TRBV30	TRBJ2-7	CAWSSPGQATYEQYF	TGTGCCTGGAGCTCACCGGGACAGGCGACCTACGAGCAGTACTTC
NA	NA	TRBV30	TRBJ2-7	CACFIQGAPYEQYF	TGTGCCTGCTTTATACAGGGAGCGCCCTACGAGCAGTACTTC
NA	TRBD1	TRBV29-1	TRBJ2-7	CSVGTGGTYEQYF	TGCAGCGTGGGGACAGGGGGAACGTACGAGCAGTACTTC
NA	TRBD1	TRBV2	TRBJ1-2	CASSVHLGTGGDYTF	TGTGCCAGCAGTGTTCATTTGGGAACAGGGGGGGACTACACCTTC
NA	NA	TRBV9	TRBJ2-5	CASSVRGSQETQYF	TGTGCCAGCAGCGTTCGGGGCAGTCAAGAGACCCAGTACTTC
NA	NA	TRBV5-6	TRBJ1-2	CASSLPEYGYTF	TGTGCCAGCAGCTTGCCCGAGTATGGCTACACCTTC
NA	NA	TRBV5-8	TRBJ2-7	CASSPTQGSYEQYF	TGTGCCAGCAGCCCTACGCAGGGGTCCTACGAGCAGTACTTC
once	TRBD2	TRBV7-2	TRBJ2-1	CASSDRTSGNFYNEQFF	TGTGCCAGCAGCGACCGGACTAGCGGGAATTTCTACAATGAGCAGTTCTTC